The source of this T cell receptor (beta chain) is a study of cytomegalovirus exposure and HLA in healthy donors. PCR primers comprised 60 Vbeta and 13 Jbeta primers. Profiled with immunoSEQ multiplex PCR; TCRdb holds only in-frame clones, not every one. This sample contains 45,000 to 60,000 clones. The receptor was derived from a male donor in good health and CMV-seronegative. The sample was PBMCs.

This chain's CDR3 is CASSSSGQGTYGYTF. CDR3 coding DNA: TGTGCCAGCAGCTCGTCGGGACAGGGTACCTATGGCTACACCTTC. The gene calls are TRBV7-2 and TRBJ1-2; 9 bases line up with TRBD1. The CDR3 length is 15 residues. Germline V gene data show CDR1 as SGHTA and CDR2 as FQGNSA. V shed 4 bases and J 4 bases; nucleotides not matched to a gene: 7.